This T cell receptor beta chain is from a study of blood T cells in healthy people across ages. Study-level background: Template switching recovered approximately one barcoded beta molecule for every two T cells. General study findings and limits: There was no known CMV status for donors, so expanded clonotype changes were possibly confounded. Long-lived donors exceeded aged donors in naive CD4+ cells and diversity.

Healthy Caucasian individuals from Russia aged roughly 6 to 95 served as donors. Alongside a J-beta primer mix, a sample-barcoded 5' primer served in a second PCR lasting about 7 to 11 cycles. One entry per CDR3 protein, called by TCRdb with MiXCR from the 5' RACE reads. The sample includes roughly 650,000 distinct CDR3 sequences, about 32% seen only once; the top ten take 15%. This clonotype was seen just once. Its antigen is unknown. CDR1 and CDR2 (germline): LGHNA, YSLEER. The V end lost 0 bases, the J end lost 10 bases, and 13 bases lay between the germline ends. The CDR3 covers 14 residues. V usage is TRBV4-3 and J usage is TRBJ2-1; D may be TRBD1 or TRBD2 (5 bases each). The sequenced sample was blood. The source of this sequence is a woman over 75 in good health. The CDR3 protein is CASSQDSTGREQFF. For the CDR3, the DNA is TGCGCCAGCAGCCAAGATAGTACGGGACGGGAGCAGTTCTTC.